This entry lists 30 T cell receptor beta chains sequenced from one sample in a study of blood T cell repertoires in COVID-19. The data were produced by immunoSEQ multiplex PCR, yet TCRdb's version contains in-frame clones alone and is incomplete. Among around 140,000 clones listed, roughly nine tenths were seen once. What was sequenced was peripheral blood. The receptor set was obtained from a man younger than 35 with COVID-19, enrolled during active disease.

V gene TRBV28 combines with J gene TRBJ2-6, with 7 bases that match TRBD1. The V gene's germline CDR1 is MDHEN and CDR2 SYDVKM. This CDR3 has 20 amino acids. V was clipped by 2 bases and J by 0 bases; unmatched bases: 13. CDR3 in DNA: TGTGCCAGCAGTTTAGAGGATTGGGACAGCCTATACTCTGGGGCCAACGTCCTGACTTTC. Protein sequence: CASSLEDWDSLYSGANVLTF.

The V and J genes are TRBV6-6 and TRBJ2-5, with D tentatively TRBD1 (6 bases). V lost 7 bases and J 4 bases, leaving 22 bases between the germline ends. The CDR3 is 16 amino acids. CDR1 is MNHNY and CDR2 is SVGAGI in the germline V gene (reference sequence). The CDR3 sequence: CASNSPLQGWRETQYF. The CDR3, as DNA: TGTGCCAGCAATAGCCCATTACAGGGATGGAGAGAGACCCAGTACTTC.

The rearrangement joins TRBV28 to TRBJ1-2; D may be TRBD1 (5 bases). Germline V gene sequence: CDR1 MDHEN, CDR2 SYDVKM. The CDR3 runs 17 residues. V gave up 6 bases and J gave up 4 bases, with 24 bases separating them. CDR3 sequence (DNA): TGTGCCAGCAGCATCATGGCAGGGCCCGGGTTTGGCTATGGCTACACCTTC. Translating it yields CASSIMAGPGFGYGYTF.

This clone was picked up one time. This rearrangement joins TRBV24-1 to TRBJ2-2; 7 bases fit TRBD2. CDR3 length: 22 amino acids. CDR1 and CDR2 from the germline V gene are KGHDR and SFDVKD. V shed 4 bases, J shed 0 bases, and the junction held 22 bases outside the gene matches. The DNA of the CDR3 is TGTGCCACCAGTGACCTTAATCTAGCGGATCAACAACCTTACGCGAACACCGGGGAGCTGTTTTTT. Encoded protein: CATSDLNLADQQPYANTGELFF.

The rearrangement uses TRBV29-1 and TRBJ2-5; a possible D gene is TRBD2 (5 bases). V was clipped by 2 bases and J by 7 bases, with 17 bases between them. The CDR3 runs to 14 residues. Germline V gives CDR1 SQVTM, CDR2 ANQGSEA. CDR3 amino acids: CSVEPTHQRGTQYF. The CDR3 DNA reads TGCAGCGTTGAACCGACTCATCAACGGGGGACCCAGTACTTC. Full variable domain (missing parts from reference TRBV29-1 and TRBJ2-5): SAVISQKPSRDICQRGTSLTIQCQVDSQVTMMFWYRQQPGQSLTLIATANQGSEATYESGFVIDKFPISRPNLTFSTLTVSNMSPEDSSIYLCSVEPTHQRGTQYFGPGTRLLVL.

This clone was seen just once. The chain has TRBV24-1 and TRBJ1-5; D gene uncertain. Germline CDR1 reads KGHDR; CDR2 reads SFDVKD. The V and J ends lost 5 bases and 3 bases respectively, with 10 bases between them. The CDR3 spans 14 residues. The CDR3 sequence is CATSGGGSNQPQHF. The DNA of the CDR3 is TGTGCCACCAGTGGAGGAGGGTCCAATCAGCCCCAGCATTTT.

The table lists this clone with a count of one. The chain joins TRBV28 to TRBJ2-5, with unresolved D. V lost 2 bases and J 3 bases, leaving 13 bases between the germline ends. In germline, CDR1 is MDHEN, CDR2 SYDVKM. CDR3 length: 15 amino acids. CDR3 sequence (DNA): TGTGCCAGCAGTTTAGCCATCAGGCCCAAAGAGACCCAGTACTTC. Translating it yields CASSLAIRPKETQYF.

V and J are TRBV9 and TRBJ2-5; TRBD1 matches 9 bases. The CDR3 is 15 amino acids. V was pared by 4 bases and J by 5 bases, with 9 bases of the junction left unmatched. Germline V gene lookup returns CDR1 SGDLS and CDR2 YYNGEE. The CDR3 DNA reads TGTGCCAGCAGCCTCGGACAGGGGCGGGTGGAGACCCAGTACTTC. Protein: CASSLGQGRVETQYF.

This sequence joins TRBV18 and TRBJ2-7, with TRBD1 identical over 9 bases. Germline CDR1 reads KGHSH; CDR2 reads LQKENI. CDR3 size: 16 residues. The V gene end was trimmed by 1 base and the J gene end by 4 bases; junction bases not matched to a gene: 8. The DNA of the CDR3 is TGTGCCAGCTCACCACGGGACAGGGCCTCCCAGTACGAGCAGTACTTC. Its translation is CASSPRDRASQYEQYF.

Worth noting for this clone: The same CDR3 is also encoded by other DNA sequences in this sample. The chain has TRBV4-3 and TRBJ1-1; D perhaps matches TRBD1 (6 bases). This CDR3 contains 15 residues. The V gene's germline CDR1 is LGHNA and CDR2 YSLEER. Deletions cut 0 bases from V and 2 bases from J, with 10 bases between. The CDR3 sequence: CASSQDGGGNTEAFF. CDR3 DNA sequence: TGCGCCAGCAGCCAAGATGGGGGCGGAAACACTGAAGCTTTCTTT.

V usage is TRBV28 and J usage is TRBJ1-2; D unresolved. V shed 3 bases and J shed 0 bases, with 14 bases lying between them. The CDR3 totals 16 residues. CDR1 and CDR2 from the germline V gene are MDHEN and SYDVKM. CDR3 loop: CASSFGAALPNYGYTF. CDR3 DNA sequence: TGTGCCAGCAGTTTTGGCGCGGCATTACCTAACTATGGCTACACCTTC.

The V gene is TRBV4-3, the J gene TRBJ2-7; D remains unclear. Trimming left V 0 bases short and J 4 bases short, with 4 bases between. Germline CDR1 reads LGHNA; CDR2 reads YSLEER. The CDR3 has 12 residues. DNA for the CDR3: TGCGCCAGCAGCCAAGATCGGTACGAGCAGTACTTC. It yields the protein CASSQDRYEQYF.

V gene TRBV15 combines with J gene TRBJ2-7; TRBD1 matches 7 bases. The germline CDR1 and CDR2 sequences are LNHNV and YYDKDF (reference sequence). V was pared by 0 bases and J by 5 bases, with 7 bases of the junction left unmatched. There are 15 residues in the CDR3. In DNA form, the CDR3 reads TGTGCCACCAGCAGAGATCAGGGGGTCGTGAACGAGCAGTACTTC. This translates into CATSRDQGVVNEQYF.

This chain links TRBV19 with TRBJ2-3; D is undetermined. This CDR3 is 12 amino acids long. In germline, CDR1 is LNHDA, CDR2 SQIVND (reference sequence). Trimming cost V 6 bases and J 2 bases, with 6 bases left between them. The CDR3, as DNA: TGTGCCAGTAGGGGCTCCACAGATACGCAGTATTTT. Translation gives CASRGSTDTQYF.

The sample holds one count of this clone. V and J are TRBV10-3 and TRBJ2-2, with 8 bases that match TRBD2. Unmatched junction bases numbered 11, after V lost 8 bases and J lost 0 bases. CDR1 is ENHRY and CDR2 is SYGVKD in the germline V gene. CDR3 length equals 17 residues. CDR3 sequence: CAIRPTSGGPNTGELFF. The CDR3 DNA is TGTGCCATCCGCCCCACTAGCGGAGGACCGAACACCGGGGAGCTGTTTTTT.

V gene TRBV9 combines with J gene TRBJ1-3, with D hard to call. Trimming removed 3 bases from V and 4 bases from J, with 14 bases in between. The CDR3 is 15 residues long. The germline gives CDR1 SGDLS, CDR2 YYNGEE. The CDR3 DNA reads as TGTGCCAGCAGCGAATACATGGAGTCAGGAAACACCATATATTTT. This codes for CASSEYMESGNTIYF.

V usage is TRBV7-2 and J usage is TRBJ2-1; D call uncertain. Looked up from germline, CDR1 is SGHTA and CDR2 is FQGNSA. This CDR3 is built from 14 residues. Trimming cost V 0 bases and J 6 bases, with 9 bases left between them. Here the CDR3 DNA reads TGTGCCAGCAGCTTAGCGGGCAGCCTCAATGAGCAGTTCTTC. This codes for CASSLAGSLNEQFF.

This sequence joins TRBV5-5 and TRBJ2-1, with 11 positions matching TRBD2. In germline, CDR1 is SGHKS, CDR2 YYEKEE (reference sequence). This CDR3 comprises 14 residues. With V trimmed by 2 bases and J by 9 bases, 4 bases remained unmatched. CDR3 sequence reads: CASSLLAGGGEQFF. CDR3 sequence (DNA): TGTGCCAGCAGCTTATTAGCGGGAGGGGGTGAGCAGTTCTTC.

The rearrangement uses TRBV5-6 and TRBJ2-2; 9 bases map to TRBD1. The germline V gene encodes CDR1 SGHDT and CDR2 YYEEEE. The CDR3 is 14 amino acids. V lost 7 bases and J lost 6; bases outside the gene matches: 7. The CDR3 DNA reads as TGTGCCAGCCGGACAGGGGCGTACCCCGGGGAGCTGTTTTTT. It encodes CASRTGAYPGELFF.

CDR3 amino acids: CASTQSSGREAFF. In DNA form, the CDR3 reads TGTGCCAGCACCCAATCCTCGGGTCGGGAAGCTTTCTTT. This chain links TRBV27 with TRBJ1-1; D is uncertain. This CDR3 region has 13 residues. Deletions cut 7 bases from V and 8 bases from J, with 17 bases between. Germline assignment: CDR1 MNHEY and CDR2 SMNVEV (reference sequence).

The chain has TRBV9 and TRBJ2-7; 7 positions match TRBD1. V shed 4 bases, J shed 2 bases, and the junction held 9 bases outside the gene matches. This CDR3 is built from 15 residues. Germline CDR1 reads SGDLS; CDR2 reads YYNGEE. The CDR3 DNA reads TGTGCCAGCAGCCCCGACTGGGACAGCACCTACGAGCAGTACTTC. It codes for CASSPDWDSTYEQYF.

The chain couples TRBV9 to TRBJ2-3, with TRBD1 as a possible D gene (7 bases). The V and J ends lost 3 bases and 0 bases respectively, with 14 bases between them. The germline CDR1 and CDR2 sequences are SGDLS and YYNGEE. CDR3 size: 16 residues. CDR3 in amino acids: CASSAVGGQSTDTQYF. For the CDR3, the DNA is TGTGCCAGCAGCGCGGTGGGGGGACAGAGCACAGATACGCAGTATTTT.

V usage is TRBV30 and J usage is TRBJ2-3; 13 positions match TRBD2. CDR1 and CDR2 from the germline V gene are GTSNPN and SVGIG (reference sequence). The CDR3 consists of 17 residues. J gave up 5 bases and V 2 bases, and 10 bases lay outside the gene matches. The CDR3 bases are TGTGCCTGGAGTCTTGGACTAGCGGGAGTGGGTGGAGATACGCAGTATTTT. This encodes CAWSLGLAGVGGDTQYF.

This rearrangement joins TRBV4-1 to TRBJ2-7; 9 nucleotides line up with TRBD2. CDR1 is MGHRA, CDR2 YSYEKL, per germline. The CDR3 spans 16 residues. J gave up 0 bases and V 1 base, and 4 bases lay outside the gene matches. The CDR3 here is CASSQGFSGSSYEQYF. The CDR3 DNA is TGCGCCAGCAGCCAAGGATTTAGCGGGAGCTCCTACGAGCAGTACTTC.

The chain links TRBV5-1 to TRBJ2-7, with a possible D match to TRBD1 (6 bases). Trimming took off 0 bases at V and 0 bases at J, with 10 bases between the two ends. This CDR3 spans 15 amino acids. Germline V gives CDR1 SGHRS, CDR2 YFSETQ. The CDR3 reads CASSLDWTASYEQYF. The CDR3, as DNA: TGCGCCAGCAGCTTGGATTGGACAGCCTCCTACGAGCAGTACTTC.

This clone occurred once. The V call is TRBV9, the J call TRBJ1-5; tentatively, D is TRBD1 (6 bases). The germline V gene has CDR1 SGDLS and CDR2 YYNGEE. The V and J ends lost 0 bases and 6 bases respectively, with 16 bases between them. CDR3 length equals 16 residues. CDR3 sequence reads: CASSVGAGEWGQPQHF. The CDR3 coding sequence is TGTGCCAGCAGCGTAGGGGCAGGGGAGTGGGGTCAGCCCCAGCATTTT.

The chain has TRBV25-1 and TRBJ2-1; maybe TRBD2 (5 bases). The CDR3 length is 13 residues. Germline V gene data show CDR1 as MGHDK and CDR2 as SYGVNS. The V end lost 4 bases, the J end lost 4 bases, and 8 bases lay between the germline ends. The CDR3 DNA is TGTGCCAGCAGTGCCGGCGGGTACAATGAGCAGTTCTTC. It encodes CASSAGGYNEQFF.

This chain connects TRBV5-1 to TRBJ2-3; perhaps TRBD1 as D (5 bases). Germline V gene lookup returns CDR1 SGHRS and CDR2 YFSETQ. Trimming cost V 4 bases and J 0 bases, with 12 bases left between them. The CDR3 runs 15 residues. The CDR3 coding sequence is TGCGCCAGCAGCCCCCGGACATCTAGCACAGATACGCAGTATTTT. Translation gives CASSPRTSSTDTQYF.

The chain combines TRBV7-6 with TRBJ1-3, with TRBD1 identical over 10 bases. The CDR3 covers 17 residues. The ends lost 6 bases at V and 8 bases at J; junction bases unmatched: 16. CDR1 and CDR2 from the germline V gene are SGHVS and FNYEAQ. The CDR3 DNA sequence: TGTGCCAGCAGAGGCCCGGGACAGGGGAATCTAGGAGACACCATATATTTT. As protein: CASRGPGQGNLGDTIYF.

This chain connects TRBV5-1 to TRBJ1-1, with D maybe TRBD1 (6 bases). Deletions cut 4 bases from V and 7 bases from J, with 17 bases between. Germline assignment: CDR1 SGHRS and CDR2 YFSETQ. The CDR3 is 14 amino acids. The CDR3 region has the DNA TGCGCCAGCAGCCCCCGACAGGCGTACATTGAAGCTTTCTTT. Translating it yields CASSPRQAYIEAFF.